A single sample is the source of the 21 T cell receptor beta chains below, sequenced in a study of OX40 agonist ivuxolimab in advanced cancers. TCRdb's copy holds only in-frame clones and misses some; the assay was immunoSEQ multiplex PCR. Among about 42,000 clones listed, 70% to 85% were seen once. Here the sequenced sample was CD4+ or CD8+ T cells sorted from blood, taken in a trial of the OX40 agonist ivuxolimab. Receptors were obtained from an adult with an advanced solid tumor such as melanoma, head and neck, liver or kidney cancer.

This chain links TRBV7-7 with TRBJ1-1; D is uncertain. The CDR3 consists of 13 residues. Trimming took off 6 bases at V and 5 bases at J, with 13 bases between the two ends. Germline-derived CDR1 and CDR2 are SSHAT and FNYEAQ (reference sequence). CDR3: CASSFQFGTEAFF. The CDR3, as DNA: TGTGCCAGCAGTTTCCAATTTGGGACTGAAGCTTTCTTT.

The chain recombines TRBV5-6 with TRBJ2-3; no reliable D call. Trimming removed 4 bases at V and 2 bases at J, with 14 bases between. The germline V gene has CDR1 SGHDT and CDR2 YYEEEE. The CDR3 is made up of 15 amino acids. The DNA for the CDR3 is TGTGCCAGCAGCCCTTACCCAGGCTTCACAGATACGCAGTATTTT. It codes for CASSPYPGFTDTQYF.

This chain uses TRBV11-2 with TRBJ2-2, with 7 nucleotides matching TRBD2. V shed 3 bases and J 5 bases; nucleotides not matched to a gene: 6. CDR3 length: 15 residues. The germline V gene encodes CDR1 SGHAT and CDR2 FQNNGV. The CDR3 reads CASSFVAGSTGELFF. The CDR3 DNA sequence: TGTGCCAGCAGCTTCGTAGCGGGTTCTACCGGGGAGCTGTTTTTT.

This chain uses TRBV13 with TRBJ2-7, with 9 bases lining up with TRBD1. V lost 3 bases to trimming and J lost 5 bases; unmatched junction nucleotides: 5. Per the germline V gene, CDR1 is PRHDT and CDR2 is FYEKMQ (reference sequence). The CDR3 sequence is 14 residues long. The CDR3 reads CASSFTGGQDEQYF. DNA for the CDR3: TGTGCCAGCAGCTTTACAGGGGGCCAGGACGAGCAGTACTTC. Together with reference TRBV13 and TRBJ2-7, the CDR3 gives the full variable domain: AAGVIQSPRHLIKEKRETATLKCYPIPRHDTVYWYQQGPGQDPQFLISFYEKMQSDKGSIPDRFSAQQFSDYHSELNMSSLELGDSALYFCASSFTGGQDEQYFGPGTRLTVT.

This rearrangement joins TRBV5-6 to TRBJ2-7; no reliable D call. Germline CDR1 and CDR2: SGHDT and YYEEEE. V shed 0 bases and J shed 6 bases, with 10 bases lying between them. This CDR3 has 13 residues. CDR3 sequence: CASSLGQSGEQYF. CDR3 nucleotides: TGTGCCAGCAGCTTGGGTCAGTCTGGCGAGCAGTACTTC.

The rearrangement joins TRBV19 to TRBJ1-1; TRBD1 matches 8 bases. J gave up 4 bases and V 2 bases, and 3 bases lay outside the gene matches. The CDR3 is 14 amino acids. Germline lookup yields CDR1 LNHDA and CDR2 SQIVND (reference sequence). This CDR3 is CASSIQGAATEAFF. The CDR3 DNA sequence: TGTGCCAGTAGTATACAGGGGGCCGCCACTGAAGCTTTCTTT.

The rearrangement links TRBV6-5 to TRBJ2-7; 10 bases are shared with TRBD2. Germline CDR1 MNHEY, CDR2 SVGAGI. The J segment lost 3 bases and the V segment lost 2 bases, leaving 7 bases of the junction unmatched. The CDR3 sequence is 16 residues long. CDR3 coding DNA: TGTGCCAGCAGTTACGTTAGCGGGGGGTTACTCTACGAGCAGTACTTC. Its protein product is CASSYVSGGLLYEQYF.

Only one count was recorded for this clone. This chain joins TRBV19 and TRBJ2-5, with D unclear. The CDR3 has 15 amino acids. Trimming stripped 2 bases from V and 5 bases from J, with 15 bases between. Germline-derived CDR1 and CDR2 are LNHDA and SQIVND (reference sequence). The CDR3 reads CASSITSTRAETQYF. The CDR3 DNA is TGTGCCAGTAGTATAACCTCGACACGGGCGGAGACCCAGTACTTC.

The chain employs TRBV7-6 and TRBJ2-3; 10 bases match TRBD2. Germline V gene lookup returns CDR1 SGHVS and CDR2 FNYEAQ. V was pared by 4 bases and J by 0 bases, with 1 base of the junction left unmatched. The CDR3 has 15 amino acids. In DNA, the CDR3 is TGTGCCAGCAGCTCACTAGCGGGGAGCACAGATACGCAGTATTTT. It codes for CASSSLAGSTDTQYF. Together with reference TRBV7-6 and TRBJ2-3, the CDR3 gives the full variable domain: GAGVSQSPRYKVTKRGQDVALRCDPISGHVSLYWYRQALGQGPEFLTYFNYEAQQDKSGLPNDRFSAERPEGSISTLTIQRTEQRDSAMYRCASSSLAGSTDTQYFGPGTRLTVL.

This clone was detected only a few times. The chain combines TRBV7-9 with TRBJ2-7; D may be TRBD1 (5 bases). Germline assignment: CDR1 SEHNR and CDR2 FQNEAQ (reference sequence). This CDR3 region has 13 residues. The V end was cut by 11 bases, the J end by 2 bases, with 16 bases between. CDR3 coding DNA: TGTGCCCTCACAGACAGTGGGACCTACGAGCAGTACTTC. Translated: CALTDSGTYEQYF.

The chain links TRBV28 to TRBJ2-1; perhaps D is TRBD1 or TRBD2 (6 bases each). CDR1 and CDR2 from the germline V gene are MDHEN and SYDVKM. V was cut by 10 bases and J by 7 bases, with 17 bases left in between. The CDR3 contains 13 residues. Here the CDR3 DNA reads TGTGCCACAAGAAAGCAGGGGAGGAATGAGCAGTTCTTC. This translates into CATRKQGRNEQFF.

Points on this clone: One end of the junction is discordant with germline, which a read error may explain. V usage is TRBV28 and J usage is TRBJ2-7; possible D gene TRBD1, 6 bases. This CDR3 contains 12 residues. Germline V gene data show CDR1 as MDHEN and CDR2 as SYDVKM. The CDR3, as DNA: TGTGCCAGCAGTTTATCCCGACAGGTTCCCGTCTTC. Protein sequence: CASSLSRQVPVF.

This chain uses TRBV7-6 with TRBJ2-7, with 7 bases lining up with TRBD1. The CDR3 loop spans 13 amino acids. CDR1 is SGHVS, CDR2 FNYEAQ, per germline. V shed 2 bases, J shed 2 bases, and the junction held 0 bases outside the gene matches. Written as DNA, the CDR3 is TGTGCCAGCAGCTTAACAGGGGCCTACGAGCAGTACTTC. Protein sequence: CASSLTGAYEQYF.

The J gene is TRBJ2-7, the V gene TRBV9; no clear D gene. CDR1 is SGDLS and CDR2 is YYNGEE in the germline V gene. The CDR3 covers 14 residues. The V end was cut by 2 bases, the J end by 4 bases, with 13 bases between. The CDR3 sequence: CASSVSYVGYEQYF. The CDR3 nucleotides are TGTGCCAGCAGCGTCTCCTATGTAGGATACGAGCAGTACTTC. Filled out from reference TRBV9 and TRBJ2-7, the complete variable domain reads DSGVTQTPKHLITATGQRVTLRCSPRSGDLSVYWYQQSLDQGLQFLIQYYNGEERAKGNILERFSAQQFPDLHSELNLSSLELGDSALYFCASSVSYVGYEQYFGPGTRLTVT.

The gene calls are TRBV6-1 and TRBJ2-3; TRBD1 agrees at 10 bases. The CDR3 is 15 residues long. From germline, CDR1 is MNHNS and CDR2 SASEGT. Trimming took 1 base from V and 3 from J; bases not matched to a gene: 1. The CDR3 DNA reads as TGTGCCAGCAGTGAAGAGGGACAGGGGACAGATACGCAGTATTTT. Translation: CASSEEGQGTDTQYF.

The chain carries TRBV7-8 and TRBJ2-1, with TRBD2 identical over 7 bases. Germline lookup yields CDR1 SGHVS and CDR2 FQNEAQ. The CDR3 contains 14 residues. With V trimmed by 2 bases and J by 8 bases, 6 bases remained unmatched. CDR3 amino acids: CASSLNREGDEQFF. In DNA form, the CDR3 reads TGTGCCAGCAGCTTAAATAGGGAGGGCGATGAGCAGTTCTTC.

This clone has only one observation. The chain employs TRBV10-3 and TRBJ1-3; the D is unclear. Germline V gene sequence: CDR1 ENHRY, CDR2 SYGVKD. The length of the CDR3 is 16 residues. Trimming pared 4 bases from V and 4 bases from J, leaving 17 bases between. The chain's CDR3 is CAISALSLRVGNTIYF. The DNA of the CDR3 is TGTGCCATCAGTGCCCTCTCCTTAAGGGTCGGAAACACCATATATTTT.

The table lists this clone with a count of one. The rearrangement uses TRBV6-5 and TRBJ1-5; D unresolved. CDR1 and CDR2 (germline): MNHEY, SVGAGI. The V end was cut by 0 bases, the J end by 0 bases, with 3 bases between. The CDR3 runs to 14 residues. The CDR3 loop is CASSYSNSNQPQHF. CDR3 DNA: TGTGCCAGCAGTTACTCGAATAGCAATCAGCCCCAGCATTTT.

The CDR3 sequence: CASSHQIGGPPPLAQYF. CDR3 sequence (DNA): TGTGCCAGCAGCCACCAAATCGGGGGGCCCCCTCCCCTTGCGCAGTATTTT. This chain connects TRBV4-2 to TRBJ2-3; a weak D match, TRBD2 (7 bases). V was shortened by 3 bases and J by 10 bases, with 26 bases between the two germline ends. Germline CDR1 and CDR2: LGHNA and YNFKEQ. The CDR3 length is 17 residues.

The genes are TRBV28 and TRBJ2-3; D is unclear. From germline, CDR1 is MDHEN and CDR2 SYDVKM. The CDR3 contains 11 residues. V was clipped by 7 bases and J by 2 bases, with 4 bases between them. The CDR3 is CASIATDTQYF. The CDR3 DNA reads TGTGCCAGCATTGCCACAGATACGCAGTATTTT.

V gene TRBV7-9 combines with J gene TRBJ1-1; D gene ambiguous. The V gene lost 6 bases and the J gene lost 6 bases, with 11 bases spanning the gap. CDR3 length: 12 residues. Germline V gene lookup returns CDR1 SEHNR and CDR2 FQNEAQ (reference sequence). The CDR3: CASSPGGPEAFF. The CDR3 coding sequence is TGTGCCAGCAGTCCAGGCGGGCCTGAAGCTTTCTTT.